The 32 T cell receptor beta chains below were found in one sample sequenced in a study of early stage breast cancer tumors listed by TCRdb under 2017. Libraries were built with the immunoSEQ multiplex PCR assay. TCRdb mirrors the immuneACCESS table, restricted to in-frame sequences. Some clones are absent from its copies; in checked studies, under half trace to an unresolved V gene, and the reason for the others is unknown. The sample includes about 58,000 clones, with roughly 80% observed a single time. The ten largest account for approximately 3% of the sample. Source material: blood. All receptors come from a person aged 30-39 years with breast cancer.

This clone was seen only once. The gene calls are TRBV14 and TRBJ2-7; 7 bases map to TRBD2. V was clipped by 1 base and J by 2 bases; unmatched bases: 2. CDR1 and CDR2 (germline): SGHDN, FVKESK. CDR3 length: 14 residues. CDR3 in amino acids: CASSQGAGAYEQYF. DNA for the CDR3: TGTGCCAGCAGCCAAGGGGCGGGAGCCTACGAGCAGTACTTC. The whole variable domain, filled in from reference TRBV14 and TRBJ2-7, reads EAGVTQFPSHSVIEKGQTVTLRCDPISGHDNLYWYRRVMGKEIKFLLHFVKESKQDESGMPNNRFLAERTGGTYSTLKVQPAELEDSGVYFCASSQGAGAYEQYFGPGTRLTVT.

The genes are TRBV6-5 and TRBJ1-1; 8 bases match TRBD1. The junction had 9 bases not matched to a gene; V was cut back by 7 bases and J by 2 bases. Germline CDR1 and CDR2: MNHEY and SVGAGI. This CDR3 spans 15 amino acids. The CDR3 protein is CASTIWDRPNTEAFF. The CDR3 DNA reads as TGTGCCAGCACCATTTGGGACAGGCCCAACACTGAAGCTTTCTTT.

The V call is TRBV7-2, the J call TRBJ2-7; D tentatively reads TRBD1 or TRBD2 (5 bases each). V lost 1 base, J lost 0 bases, and 10 bases lay in between. Germline CDR1 reads SGHTA; CDR2 reads FQGNSA. This CDR3 comprises 15 residues. Written as DNA, the CDR3 is TGTGCCAGCAGCTTAGGAGGGACGAGCTCCTACGAGCAGTACTTC. Protein: CASSLGGTSSYEQYF.

This chain connects TRBV6-5 to TRBJ2-5, with 11 bases aligning to TRBD1. V was pared by 6 bases and J by 1 base, with 4 bases of the junction left unmatched. CDR1 is MNHEY, CDR2 SVGAGI, per germline. The CDR3 sequence is 15 residues long. The CDR3 nucleotides are TGTGCCAGCAGAGGACAGGGGGCAGGCCAAGAGACCCAGTACTTC. Protein sequence: CASRGQGAGQETQYF.

This clone was observed once. The chain combines TRBV6-4 with TRBJ2-3; D gene ambiguous. CDR1 MRHNA and CDR2 SNTAGT come from the germline V gene. CDR3 length: 14 amino acids. Trimming cost V 3 bases and J 2 bases, with 9 bases left between them. The CDR3 coding sequence is TGTGCCAGCAGTGATCTGGGAATCACAGATACGCAGTATTTT. Its translation: CASSDLGITDTQYF.

The chain combines TRBV6-5 with TRBJ1-5; 9 nucleotides match TRBD1. The CDR3 spans 15 residues. After removal of 5 bases from V and 3 bases from J, the junction contained 5 bases not matched to a gene. Per germline, CDR1 MNHEY and CDR2 SVGAGI. In DNA form, the CDR3 reads TGTGCCAGCAGTCTGGGACAGGGAATCAATCAGCCCCAGCATTTT. This sequence encodes CASSLGQGINQPQHF.

This clone came up once. The V gene is TRBV7-9, the J gene TRBJ2-7; tentative D call: TRBD2 (6 bases). Germline loops: CDR1 SEHNR, CDR2 FQNEAQ (reference sequence). V lost 1 base and J lost 5, with 9 bases in between. The CDR3 totals 13 residues. CDR3 amino acids: CASSLEGLHEQYF. The CDR3 coding sequence is TGTGCCAGCAGCTTAGAGGGACTTCACGAGCAGTACTTC.

The chain couples TRBV10-3 to TRBJ2-1; D might be TRBD1 or TRBD2, each matching 5 bases. The CDR3 length is 15 residues. V was shortened by 6 bases and J by 2 bases, with 14 bases between the two germline ends. Germline CDR1 reads ENHRY; CDR2 reads SYGVKD. The CDR3 sequence is CAIRSASGPYNEQFF. The CDR3 nucleotides read TGTGCCATCAGATCGGCATCGGGACCCTACAATGAGCAGTTCTTC.

This clone was seen a single time. V is TRBV30 and J is TRBJ2-1, with a weak D call TRBD2 (6 bases). V gave up 2 bases and J gave up 5 bases, with 13 bases separating them. CDR3 length equals 14 residues. The germline V gene encodes CDR1 GTSNPN and CDR2 SVGIG (reference sequence). The CDR3 nucleotides are TGTGCCTGGAGTTTAGCGGTGTACCACAATGAGCAGTTCTTC. This gives the protein CAWSLAVYHNEQFF.

The chain joins TRBV4-1 to TRBJ2-2, with TRBD2 matching 10 bases. Germline V gene lookup returns CDR1 MGHRA and CDR2 YSYEKL. This CDR3 spans 18 amino acids. V lost 0 bases and J lost 6; bases outside the gene matches: 10. The CDR3 reads CASSQDQASGRLAGELFF. The DNA of the CDR3 is TGCGCCAGCAGCCAAGATCAGGCTAGCGGGAGACTGGCCGGGGAGCTGTTTTTT.

The chain recombines TRBV11-3 with TRBJ2-5; the D call may be TRBD1 or TRBD2 (5 bases each). The CDR3 contains 14 residues. Trimming took 3 bases from V and 2 from J, leaving 10 bases between them. CDR1 and CDR2 from the germline V gene are SGHNT and YENEEA. The DNA for the CDR3 is TGTGCCAGCAGCTTCGGGACCCAACAAGAGACCCAGTACTTC. The encoded protein is CASSFGTQQETQYF.

V and J are TRBV2 and TRBJ1-5, with a tentative D call TRBD1 (5 bases). Germline V gives CDR1 SNHLY, CDR2 FYNNEI. The CDR3 runs to 14 residues. V lost 7 bases, J lost 4 bases, and 14 bases lay in between. Here the CDR3 reads CASNQGAANQPQHF. CDR3 in DNA: TGTGCCAGCAATCAGGGTGCCGCGAATCAGCCCCAGCATTTT.

The CDR3 DNA is TGTGCCAGCAGTGATCGACAGGGGTTGGATGAAAAACTGTTTTTT. Amino acids: CASSDRQGLDEKLFF. This sequence joins TRBV25-1 and TRBJ1-4; the match to TRBD1 covers 8 bases. This CDR3 is built from 15 residues. V trimming: 3 bases; J trimming: 6 bases; junction bases outside the gene matches: 6. Germline V CDR1 and CDR2: MGHDK, SYGVNS.

This rearrangement joins TRBV9 to TRBJ1-1, with D tentatively TRBD1 (5 bases). The germline gives CDR1 SGDLS, CDR2 YYNGEE. V was trimmed by 0 bases and J by 1 base, leaving 10 bases between them. This CDR3 comprises 15 residues. CDR3 amino acids: CASSVGDGTNTEAFF. CDR3 DNA sequence: TGTGCCAGCAGCGTAGGGGACGGAACGAACACTGAAGCTTTCTTT.

J is TRBJ2-7 and V is TRBV19; 7 bases are a match to TRBD2. V was pared by 4 bases and J by 3 bases, with 6 bases of the junction left unmatched. There are 14 residues in the CDR3. Germline loops: CDR1 LNHDA, CDR2 SQIVND (reference sequence). The CDR3 nucleotides read TGTGCCAGTAGTAGGGGCGGGAGTCGCTACGAGCAGTACTTC. As protein: CASSRGGSRYEQYF.

This CDR3 reads CASSQDPPGGRTGELFF. CDR3 sequence (DNA): TGCGCCAGCAGCCAAGACCCCCCAGGGGGCCGGACCGGGGAGCTGTTTTTT. The chain recombines TRBV4-3 with TRBJ2-2; 8 nucleotides align to TRBD1. Trimming cost V 0 bases and J 5 bases; bases outside gene matches: 8. Germline CDR1 and CDR2: LGHNA and YSLEER. This CDR3 spans 17 amino acids.

The V call is TRBV27, the J call TRBJ1-5; D is unresolved. V was trimmed by 6 bases and J by 7 bases, leaving 10 bases between them. Germline lookup yields CDR1 MNHEY and CDR2 SMNVEV (reference sequence). This CDR3 has 12 residues. The CDR3 spells CASSGSGQPQHF. CDR3 DNA sequence: TGTGCCAGCAGCGGCTCTGGGCAGCCCCAGCATTTT.

In its sample, this clone was seen a few times. V is TRBV5-1 and J is TRBJ1-3, with D hard to call. This CDR3 region has 16 residues. Germline V gene data show CDR1 as SGHRS and CDR2 as YFSETQ. Trimming took off 4 bases at V and 0 bases at J, with 14 bases between the two ends. DNA of the CDR3: TGCGCCAGCAGCCTTCACGAGCCAAGCTCTGGAAACACCATATATTTT. Translating gives CASSLHEPSSGNTIYF.

The rearrangement uses TRBV10-2 and TRBJ2-7, with D unclear. The germline CDR1 and CDR2 sequences are WSHSY and SAAADI. The CDR3 has 13 amino acids. Trimming cost V 2 bases and J 2 bases, with 7 bases left between them. CDR3 residues: CASSEGWAYEQYF. CDR3 nucleotides: TGCGCCAGCAGTGAGGGGTGGGCCTACGAGCAGTACTTC.

This chain connects TRBV5-4 to TRBJ2-2; 8 bases are a match to TRBD1. The V segment lost 4 bases and the J segment 5 bases; nucleotides outside the gene matches: 7. The CDR3 loop spans 15 amino acids. Germline lookup yields CDR1 SGHNT and CDR2 YYREEE (reference sequence). The CDR3 is CASSKGTGWTGELFF. The CDR3 DNA is TGTGCCAGCAGCAAGGGGACAGGATGGACCGGGGAGCTGTTTTTT.

J is TRBJ1-2 and V is TRBV4-2, with D maybe TRBD1 (6 bases). Germline V gives CDR1 LGHNA, CDR2 YNFKEQ. V was cut by 4 bases and J by 2 bases, with 8 bases left in between. This CDR3 has 13 amino acids. CDR3 amino acids: CASSPDSNYGYTF. CDR3 bases: TGTGCCAGCAGCCCGGACAGCAACTATGGCTACACCTTC.

This clone has a single count. V and J are TRBV19 and TRBJ2-1; weak D call: TRBD2 (6 bases). The CDR3 has 14 residues. The germline gives CDR1 LNHDA, CDR2 SQIVND (reference sequence). Trimming took off 3 bases at V and 4 bases at J, with 10 bases between the two ends. As DNA, the CDR3 is TGTGCCAGTAGTATCAGAGGAGGGTACAATGAGCAGTTCTTC. Encoded protein: CASSIRGGYNEQFF.

The chain has TRBV2 and TRBJ1-4; a possible D gene is TRBD1 (5 bases). Looked up from germline, CDR1 is SNHLY and CDR2 is FYNNEI. This CDR3 spans 14 amino acids. Trimming stripped 6 bases from V and 4 bases from J, with 12 bases between. As DNA, the CDR3 is TGTGCCAGCAGGGAGGGGTCTCGTAATGAAAAACTGTTTTTT. Protein product: CASREGSRNEKLFF.

A few counts support this clone. V usage is TRBV18 and J usage is TRBJ1-5; 9 nucleotides line up with TRBD1. Germline CDR1 and CDR2: KGHSH and LQKENI. With 8 bases clipped from V and 5 bases from J, the junction kept 7 bases outside the gene matches. The CDR3 is made up of 14 amino acids. In DNA form, the CDR3 reads TGTGCCAGCGCCCTGGACAGGGGCGATCAGCCCCAGCATTTT. It specifies CASALDRGDQPQHF.

In DNA form, the CDR3 reads TGTGCCAGCTACGGTAGCGGGAGCAAAAACCATAACTACAATGAGCAGTTCTTC. Amino acid sequence: CASYGSGSKNHNYNEQFF. The rearrangement links TRBV18 to TRBJ2-1, with 9 bases matching TRBD2. Trimming removed 7 bases from V and 3 bases from J; junction bases left unmatched: 16. CDR3 length: 18 residues. Per the germline V gene, CDR1 is KGHSH and CDR2 is LQKENI. The variable domain in full, completed from reference TRBV18 and TRBJ2-1, reads NAGVMQNPRHLVRRRGQEARLRCSPMKGHSHVYWYRQLPEEGLKFMVYLQKENIIDESGMPKERFSAEFPKEGPSILRIQQVVRGDSAAYFCASYGSGSKNHNYNEQFFGPGTRLTVL.

The DNA of the CDR3 is TGTGCCAGCAGTGAAGCGCAGAAAGATACGCAGTATTTT. It translates to CASSEAQKDTQYF. The chain carries TRBV6-1 and TRBJ2-3; no firm D call. There are 13 residues in the CDR3. The V gene lost 0 bases and the J gene lost 5 bases, with 6 bases spanning the gap. The V gene's germline CDR1 is MNHNS and CDR2 SASEGT.

This clone was observed once. This sequence joins TRBV30 and TRBJ2-7; no reliable D call. The germline gives CDR1 GTSNPN, CDR2 SVGIG (reference sequence). V lost 4 bases and J 0 bases, leaving 10 bases between the germline ends. The CDR3 consists of 13 residues. The CDR3 DNA reads TGTGCCTGGATGAAACCCAGCTCCTACGAGCAGTACTTC. It codes for CAWMKPSSYEQYF.

This clone is a singleton in its sample. The chain carries TRBV6-5 and TRBJ2-7; 9 bases fit TRBD2. This CDR3 region has 13 residues. The ends lost 4 bases at V and 4 bases at J; junction bases unmatched: 2. Germline CDR1 and CDR2: MNHEY and SVGAGI. As DNA, the CDR3 is TGTGCCAGCAGTTTTAGCGGGAGTTACGAGCAGTACTTC. Residues: CASSFSGSYEQYF.

The V gene is TRBV7-2, the J gene TRBJ2-3; no clear D gene. Germline V gene data show CDR1 as SGHTA and CDR2 as FQGNSA. This CDR3 contains 14 residues. Trimming shortened V by 5 bases and J by 4 bases, and 13 bases separated the two germline ends. The DNA for the CDR3 is TGTGCCAGCAGCGGGTTTAGTAGGCCAGATACGCAGTATTTT. Its translation is CASSGFSRPDTQYF.

This chain uses TRBV2 with TRBJ2-3, with D perhaps matching TRBD2 (5 bases). Germline V gene lookup returns CDR1 SNHLY and CDR2 FYNNEI. V lost 6 bases and J 0 bases, leaving 10 bases between the germline ends. This CDR3 is 14 amino acids long. The CDR3 loop is CASRSGASTDTQYF. The CDR3 coding sequence is TGTGCCAGCAGAAGCGGAGCTAGCACAGATACGCAGTATTTT.

V and J are TRBV6-4 and TRBJ2-7; 10 bases fit TRBD2. Germline CDR1 MRHNA, CDR2 SNTAGT. The trim removed 10 bases at V and 2 bases at J, leaving 11 bases unmatched. The CDR3 spans 15 residues. The CDR3, as DNA: TGTGCCATCCTTTTCCGGCTAGCGGGGGCCTACGAGCAGTACTTC. Protein sequence: CAILFRLAGAYEQYF.

The DNA for the CDR3 is TGTGCCAGCAGTTTCGCGGGGGGCTCCTACGAGCAGTACTTC. Its protein product is CASSFAGGSYEQYF. This chain connects TRBV27 to TRBJ2-7; 8 bases align to TRBD2. CDR1 is MNHEY, CDR2 SMNVEV, per germline (reference sequence). Germline trimming cut 3 bases from V and 0 bases from J; bases unmatched to any gene: 1. The CDR3 is made up of 14 amino acids.